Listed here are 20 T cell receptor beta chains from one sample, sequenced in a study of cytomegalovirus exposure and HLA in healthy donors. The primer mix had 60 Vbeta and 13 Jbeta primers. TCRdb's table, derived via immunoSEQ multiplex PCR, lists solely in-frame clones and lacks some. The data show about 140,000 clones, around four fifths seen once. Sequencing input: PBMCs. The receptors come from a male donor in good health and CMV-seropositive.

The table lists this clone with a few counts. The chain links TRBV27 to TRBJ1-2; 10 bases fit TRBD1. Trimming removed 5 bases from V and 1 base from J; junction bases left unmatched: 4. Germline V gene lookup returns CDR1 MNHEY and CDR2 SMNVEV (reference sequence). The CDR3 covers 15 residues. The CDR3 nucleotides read TGTGCCAGCAGTGGACAGGGGGTTTTTAACTATGGCTACACCTTC. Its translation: CASSGQGVFNYGYTF.

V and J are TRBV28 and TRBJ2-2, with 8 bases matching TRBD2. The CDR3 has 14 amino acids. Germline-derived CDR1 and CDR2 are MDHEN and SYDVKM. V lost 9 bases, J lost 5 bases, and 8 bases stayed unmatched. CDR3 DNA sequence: TGTGCCAGACATCCGGGAGGGGAGACCGGGGAGCTGTTTTTT. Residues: CARHPGGETGELFF.

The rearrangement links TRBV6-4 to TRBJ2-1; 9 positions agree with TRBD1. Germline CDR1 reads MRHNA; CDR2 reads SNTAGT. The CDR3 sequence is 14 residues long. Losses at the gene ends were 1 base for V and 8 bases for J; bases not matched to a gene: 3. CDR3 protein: CASSDLTGGHEQFF. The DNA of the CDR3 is TGTGCCAGCAGTGACTTGACAGGGGGGCATGAGCAGTTCTTC.

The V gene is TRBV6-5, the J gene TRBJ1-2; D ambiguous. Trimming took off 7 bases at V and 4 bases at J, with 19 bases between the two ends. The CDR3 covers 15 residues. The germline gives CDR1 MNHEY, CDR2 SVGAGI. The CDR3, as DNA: TGTGCCAGCACCCCCGGTCAGCGACCCTTCTATGGCTACACCTTC. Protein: CASTPGQRPFYGYTF.

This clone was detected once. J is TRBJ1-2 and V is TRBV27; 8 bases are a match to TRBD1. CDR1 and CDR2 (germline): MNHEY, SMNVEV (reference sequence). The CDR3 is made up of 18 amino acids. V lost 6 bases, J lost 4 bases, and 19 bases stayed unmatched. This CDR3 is CASRPNTGQGSGSYGYTF. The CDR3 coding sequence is TGTGCCAGCAGGCCGAATACAGGACAGGGATCAGGATCCTATGGCTACACCTTC.

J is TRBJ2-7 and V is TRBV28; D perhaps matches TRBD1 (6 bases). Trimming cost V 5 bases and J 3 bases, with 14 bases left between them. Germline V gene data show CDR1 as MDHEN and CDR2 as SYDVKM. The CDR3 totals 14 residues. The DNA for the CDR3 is TGTGCCAGCAGTACTCCAGGGGAGTACTACGAGCAGTACTTC. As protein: CASSTPGEYYEQYF.

CDR3 amino acids: CASSVGLSGQLNTEAFF. CDR3 sequence (DNA): TGTGCCAGCAGCGTAGGTTTGTCGGGACAATTGAACACTGAAGCTTTCTTT. The J gene is TRBJ1-1, the V gene TRBV9; weak D call: TRBD1 (6 bases). V shed 0 bases and J shed 0 bases, with 15 bases lying between them. CDR3 length equals 17 residues. Germline CDR1 and CDR2: SGDLS and YYNGEE.

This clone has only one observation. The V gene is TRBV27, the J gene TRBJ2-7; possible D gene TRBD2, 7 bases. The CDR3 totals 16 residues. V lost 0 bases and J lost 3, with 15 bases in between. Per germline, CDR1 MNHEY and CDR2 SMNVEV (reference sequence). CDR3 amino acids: CASSLSGGALFYEQYF. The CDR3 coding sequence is TGTGCCAGCAGTTTATCTGGGGGGGCTCTTTTCTACGAGCAGTACTTC.

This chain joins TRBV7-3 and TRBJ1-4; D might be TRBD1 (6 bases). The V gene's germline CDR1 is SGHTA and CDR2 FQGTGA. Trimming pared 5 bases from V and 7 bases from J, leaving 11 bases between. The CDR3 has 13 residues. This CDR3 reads CASSQGSVEKLFF. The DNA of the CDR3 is TGTGCCAGCAGCCAGGGGTCTGTTGAAAAACTGTTTTTT.

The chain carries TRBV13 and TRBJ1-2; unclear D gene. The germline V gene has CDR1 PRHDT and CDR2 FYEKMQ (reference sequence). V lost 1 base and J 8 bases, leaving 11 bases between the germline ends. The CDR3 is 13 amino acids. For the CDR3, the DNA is TGTGCCAGCAGCTTAGTGTCCGGTTGGGGCTACACCTTC. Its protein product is CASSLVSGWGYTF.

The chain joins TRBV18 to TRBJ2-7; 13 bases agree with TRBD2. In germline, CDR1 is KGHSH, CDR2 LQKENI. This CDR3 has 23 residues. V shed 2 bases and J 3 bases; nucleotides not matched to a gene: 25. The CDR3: CASSPAPGQGHSRTSGSNYEQYF. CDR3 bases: TGTGCCAGCTCACCAGCCCCGGGACAGGGACATTCTCGGACTAGCGGGAGTAACTACGAGCAGTACTTC. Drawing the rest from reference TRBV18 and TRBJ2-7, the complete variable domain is NAGVMQNPRHLVRRRGQEARLRCSPMKGHSHVYWYRQLPEEGLKFMVYLQKENIIDESGMPKERFSAEFPKEGPSILRIQQVVRGDSAAYFCASSPAPGQGHSRTSGSNYEQYFGPGTRLTVT.

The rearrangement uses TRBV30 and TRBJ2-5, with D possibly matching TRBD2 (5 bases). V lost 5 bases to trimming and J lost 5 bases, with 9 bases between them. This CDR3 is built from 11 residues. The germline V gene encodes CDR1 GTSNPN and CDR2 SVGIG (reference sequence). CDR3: CAWGPGETQYF. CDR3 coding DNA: TGTGCCTGGGGGCCGGGGGAGACCCAGTACTTC.

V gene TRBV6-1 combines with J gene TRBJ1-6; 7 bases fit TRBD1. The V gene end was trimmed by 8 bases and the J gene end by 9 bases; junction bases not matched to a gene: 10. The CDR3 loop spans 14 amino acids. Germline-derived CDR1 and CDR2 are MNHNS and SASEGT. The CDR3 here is CASGPGTDSSPLHF. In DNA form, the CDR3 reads TGTGCCAGCGGTCCCGGGACAGACAGTTCACCCCTCCACTTT.

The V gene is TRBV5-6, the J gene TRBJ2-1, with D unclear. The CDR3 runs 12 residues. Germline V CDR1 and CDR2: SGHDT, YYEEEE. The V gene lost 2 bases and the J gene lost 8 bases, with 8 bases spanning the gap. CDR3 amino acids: CASSFVGDEQFF. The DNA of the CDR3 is TGTGCCAGCAGCTTCGTGGGCGATGAGCAGTTCTTC.

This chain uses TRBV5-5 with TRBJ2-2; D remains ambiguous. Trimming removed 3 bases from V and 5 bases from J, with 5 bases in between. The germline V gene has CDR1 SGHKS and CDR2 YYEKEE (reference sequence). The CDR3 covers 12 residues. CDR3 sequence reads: CASSWQTGELFF. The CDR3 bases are TGTGCCAGCAGCTGGCAGACCGGGGAGCTGTTTTTT.

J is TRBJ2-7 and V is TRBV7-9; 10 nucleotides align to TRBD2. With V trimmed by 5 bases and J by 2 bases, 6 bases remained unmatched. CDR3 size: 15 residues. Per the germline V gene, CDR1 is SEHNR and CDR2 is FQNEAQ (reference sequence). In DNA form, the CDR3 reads TGTGCCAGCAGCGGAACTAGCGGGGCCACCTACGAGCAGTACTTC. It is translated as CASSGTSGATYEQYF. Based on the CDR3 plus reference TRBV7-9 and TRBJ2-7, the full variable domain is DTGVSQNPRHKITKRGQNVTFRCDPISEHNRLYWYRQTLGQGPEFLTYFQNEAQLEKSRLLSDRFSAERPKGSFSTLEIQRTEQGDSAMYLCASSGTSGATYEQYFGPGTRLTVT.

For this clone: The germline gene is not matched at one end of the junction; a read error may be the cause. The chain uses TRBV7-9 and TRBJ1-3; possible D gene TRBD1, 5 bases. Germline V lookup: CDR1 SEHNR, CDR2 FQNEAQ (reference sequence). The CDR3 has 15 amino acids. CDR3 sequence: CSSEMLGPSGNTIYF. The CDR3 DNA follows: TGTTCCAGCGAAATGTTGGGGCCCTCTGGAAACACCATATATTTT.

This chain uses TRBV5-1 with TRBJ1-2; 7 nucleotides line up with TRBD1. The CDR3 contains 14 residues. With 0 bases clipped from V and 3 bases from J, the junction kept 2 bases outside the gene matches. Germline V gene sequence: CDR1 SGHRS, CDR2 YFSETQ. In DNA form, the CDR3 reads TGCGCCAGCAGCTTGGTTCAGGGGGACTATGGCTACACCTTC. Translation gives CASSLVQGDYGYTF.

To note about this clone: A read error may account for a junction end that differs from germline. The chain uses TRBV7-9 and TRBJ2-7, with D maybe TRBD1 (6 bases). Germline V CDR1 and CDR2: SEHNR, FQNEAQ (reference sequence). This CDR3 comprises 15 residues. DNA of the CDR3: TGTTCCAGCAGCTTACAGGCGACAGGCCCCTACGAGCAGTACTTC. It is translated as CSSSLQATGPYEQYF.

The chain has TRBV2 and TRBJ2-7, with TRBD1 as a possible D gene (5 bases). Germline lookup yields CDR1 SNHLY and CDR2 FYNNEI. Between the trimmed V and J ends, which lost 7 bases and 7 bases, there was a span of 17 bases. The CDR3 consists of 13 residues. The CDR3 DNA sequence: TGTGCCAGCAAGACAGATTCCCCCGGAGAGCAGTACTTC. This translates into CASKTDSPGEQYF.